This T cell receptor (beta chain) was recovered during a study of human T cells and chemical hapten exposure. Whole-study results and caveats: No alteration of TCRs above 1 in 1000 frequency was seen with DPC sensitization.

TCRdb recomputed calls from the RACE reads with MiXCR, one row per CDR3 protein. The table lists approximately 340,000 distinct CDR3 sequences, around 7% of them singletons, with about 8% in the top ten. Per the germline V gene, CDR1 is LGHNA and CDR2 is YNFKEQ. This CDR3 has 16 residues. Trimming took off 0 bases at V and 0 bases at J, with 8 bases between the two ends. As to time point: patch test 1, 2 weeks after DPC sensitization. Regarding treatment: therapeutic diphenylcyclopropenone sensitization with weekly scalp DPC. This clonotype was observed many times. No antigen is known for it. The sample in question was whole blood, obtained in connection with sensitization to the hapten diphenylcyclopropenone (DPC). The V and J genes are TRBV4-2 and TRBJ2-2; D gene ambiguous. This clonotype originated in a woman younger than 35 with alopecia areata. Some clones in this sample may be carry-over from other donors' samples. CDR3 in DNA: TGTGCCAGCAGCCAAGACACAGCTGCGAACACCGGGGAGCTGTTTTTT. Translation: CASSQDTAANTGELFF.